These 9 T cell receptor beta chains came from one sample sequenced in a study of T cells in Graves' hyperthyroidism and ophthalmopathy. RNA transcripts provided the source from which TCR beta CDR3 regions were amplified. In the first-round RT-PCR of the TCR CDR3, the HTBI primer set was used. TCRdb recomputed calls from the multiplex PCR reads with MiXCR, one row per CDR3 protein. Counted here are around 340,000 distinct CDR3 sequences, 16% occurring once; the ten biggest clones make up approximately 31%. Sequencing was performed on blood. Every receptor here comes from a man aged 25-45 years with Graves' hyperthyroidism.

The CDR3 protein is CASSRGLAGGSYEQYF. The CDR3 bases are TGTGCCAGCAGCAGGGGACTAGCGGGAGGTTCTTACGAGCAGTACTTC. The rearrangement links TRBV7-2 to TRBJ2-7; 15 bases map to TRBD2. The trim removed 5 bases at V and 4 bases at J, leaving 6 bases unmatched. Germline values: CDR1 SGHTA, CDR2 FQGNSA. CDR3 length equals 16 residues.

A few counts support this clonotype. The chain joins TRBV7-8 to TRBJ1-2, with 7 bases lining up with TRBD1. This CDR3 is 14 amino acids long. With 5 bases clipped from V and 2 bases from J, the junction kept 5 bases outside the gene matches. Germline CDR1 and CDR2: SGHVS and FQNEAQ. This chain's CDR3 is CASSAQTGNYGYTF. The CDR3 coding sequence is TGTGCCAGCAGCGCGCAGACAGGGAACTATGGCTACACCTTC.

This clonotype was seen at least ten times. J is TRBJ2-2 and V is TRBV30; a possible D gene is TRBD2 (6 bases). V gave up 6 bases and J gave up 1 base, with 15 bases separating them. CDR3 length equals 15 residues. Germline V gene data show CDR1 as GTSNPN and CDR2 as SVGIG (reference sequence). The CDR3 region is CACSPGRGNTGELFF. The CDR3 nucleotides read TGTGCCTGTTCCCCCGGGCGGGGGAACACCGGGGAGCTGTTTTTT.

This clonotype was found a few times. The J gene is TRBJ2-1, the V gene TRBV13; no clear D. V lost 2 bases and J lost 4, with 18 bases in between. There are 17 residues in the CDR3. In germline, CDR1 is PRHDT, CDR2 FYEKMQ (reference sequence). CDR3 nucleotide sequence: TGTGCCAGCAGCTTATTTGGGCTACCCGACACGTACAATGAGCAGTTCTTC. Translated, it gives CASSLFGLPDTYNEQFF.

This clonotype was counted ten times or more. The chain couples TRBV20-1 to TRBJ2-7, with TRBD2 matching over 10 bases. The V segment lost 0 bases and the J segment 5 bases; nucleotides outside the gene matches: 13. The CDR3 is 17 amino acids. Looked up from germline, CDR1 is DFQATT and CDR2 is SNEGSKA (reference sequence). This chain's CDR3 is CSARDGRSGRAFDEQYF. DNA for the CDR3: TGCAGTGCTAGAGATGGACGAAGCGGGAGGGCCTTTGACGAGCAGTACTTC.

The chain recombines TRBV6-1 with TRBJ2-3; D gene uncertain. Trimming took 6 bases from V and 3 from J, leaving 13 bases between them. Germline CDR1 MNHNS, CDR2 SASEGT. The CDR3 loop spans 14 amino acids. The DNA for the CDR3 is TGTGCCAGCAGGATCAGCGACTGGACAGATACGCAGTATTTT. It translates to CASRISDWTDTQYF.

J is TRBJ2-3 and V is TRBV20-1; D is possibly TRBD2 (5 bases). This CDR3 contains 16 residues. Germline CDR1 reads DFQATT; CDR2 reads SNEGSKA (reference sequence). V lost 0 bases and J 2 bases, leaving 15 bases between the germline ends. CDR3 DNA: TGCAGTGCTAGAGATCAGAGGGCGGTTACCACAGATACGCAGTATTTT. This codes for CSARDQRAVTTDTQYF.

This clonotype was detected ten times or more. CDR3 in amino acids: CSALQWQDSRSEQYF. The CDR3 DNA sequence: TGCAGTGCGCTTCAGTGGCAGGATAGTCGAAGCGAGCAGTACTTC. J is TRBJ2-7 and V is TRBV20-1; D is unresolved. V was trimmed by 6 bases and J by 6 bases, leaving 24 bases between them. The CDR3 has 15 residues. CDR1 is DFQATT, CDR2 SNEGSKA, per germline (reference sequence).

This clonotype was recorded many times. This sequence joins TRBV6-1 and TRBJ2-7; 9 bases map to TRBD2. CDR3 length: 16 amino acids. J lost 4 bases, V lost 5 bases, and 12 bases had no gene match. Germline V gene sequence: CDR1 MNHNS, CDR2 SASEGT. CDR3 amino acids: CASSSRLAGTNYEQYF. Here the CDR3 DNA reads TGTGCCAGCAGTTCGAGGCTAGCGGGGACTAATTACGAGCAGTACTTC.